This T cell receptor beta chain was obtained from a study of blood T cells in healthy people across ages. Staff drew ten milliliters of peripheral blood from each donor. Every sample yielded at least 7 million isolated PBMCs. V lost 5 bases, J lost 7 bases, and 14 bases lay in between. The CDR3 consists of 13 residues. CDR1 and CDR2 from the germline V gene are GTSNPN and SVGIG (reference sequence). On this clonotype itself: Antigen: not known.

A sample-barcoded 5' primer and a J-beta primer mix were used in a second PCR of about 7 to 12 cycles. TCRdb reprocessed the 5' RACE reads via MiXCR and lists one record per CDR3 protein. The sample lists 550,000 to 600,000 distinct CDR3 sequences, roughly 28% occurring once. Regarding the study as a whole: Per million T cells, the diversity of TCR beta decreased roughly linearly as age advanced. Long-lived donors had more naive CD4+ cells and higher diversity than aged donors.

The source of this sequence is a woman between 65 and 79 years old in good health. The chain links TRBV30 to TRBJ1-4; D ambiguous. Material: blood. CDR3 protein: CAWDPGSGEKLFF. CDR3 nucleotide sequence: TGTGCCTGGGACCCTGGGTCGGGTGAAAAACTGTTTTTT. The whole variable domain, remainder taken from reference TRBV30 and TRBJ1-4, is SQTIHQWPATLVQPVGSPLSLECTVEGTSNPNLYWYRQAAGRGLQLLFYSVGIGQISSEVPQNLSASRPQDRQFILSSKKLLLSDSGFYLCAWDPGSGEKLFFGSGTQLSVL.